A selection of T cell receptor beta chains follows, all from one sample in a study of blood T cell repertoires in COVID-19. Assay: immunoSEQ multiplex PCR; the TCRdb copy retains only in-frame clones and omits some. The table has 95,000 or so clones, more than 80% seen once. Specimen: peripheral blood. Receptor source: a man of 80 years or more with COVID-19, enrolled during active disease. Both conserved end residues are part of each CDR3. A D gene is named only where the DNA matches it firmly. Clone sizes are given selectively: once, few, many, or a class where the clone is expanded.

TRBJ2-3	NA	NA	TRBV30	CAWSVPRHSTDTQYF	TGTGCCTGGAGTGTCCCCAGGCATAGCACAGATACGCAGTATTTT
TRBJ1-1	TRBD1	NA	TRBV6-4	CASRITGVNTEAFF	TGTGCCAGCAGAATAACAGGGGTGAACACTGAAGCTTTCTTT
TRBJ2-7	TRBD2	NA	TRBV6-5	CAVQRLAGSSYEQYF	TGTGCCGTCCAACGACTAGCGGGAAGCTCCTACGAGCAGTACTTC
TRBJ2-2	NA	NA	TRBV7-9	CASSSPPRRVNAGELFF	TGTGCCAGCAGCTCCCCCCCGCGCAGGGTGAATGCCGGGGAGCTGTTTTTT
TRBJ1-5	NA	NA	TRBV19	CASMGSSQHF	TGTGCCAGTATGGGCTCGTCCCAGCATTTT
TRBJ1-3	NA	NA	TRBV2	CASSDPTSSGNTIYF	TGTGCCAGCAGTGACCCGACAAGCTCTGGAAACACCATATATTTT
TRBJ1-1	NA	few	TRBV18	CASSPSRVNTEAFF	TGTGCCAGCTCACCAAGCAGGGTAAACACTGAAGCTTTCTTT
TRBJ2-7	NA	once	TRBV7-3	CASSPTGVREQYF	TGTGCCAGCAGCCCCACCGGGGTTCGCGAGCAGTACTTC
TRBJ2-6	NA	NA	TRBV6-2/TRBV6-3	CASSYREVSGANVLTF	TGTGCCAGCAGTTATCGCGAAGTTTCTGGGGCCAACGTCCTGACTTTC
TRBJ2-7	NA	NA	TRBV5-1	CASRPGGISYEQYF	TGCGCCAGCAGGCCGGGGGGCATCTCCTACGAGCAGTACTTC
TRBJ2-3	TRBD1	NA	TRBV2	CATFTSGTGTDTQYF	TGTGCCACCTTTACTTCCGGGACAGGAACAGATACGCAGTATTTT
TRBJ1-1	TRBD1	NA	TRBV7-9	CASSLGPRDRENTEAFF	TGTGCCAGCAGCTTAGGCCCTCGGGACAGGGAGAACACTGAAGCTTTCTTT
TRBJ1-3	NA	NA	TRBV7-8	CASTPAGNTIYF	TGTGCCAGCACCCCAGCTGGAAACACCATATATTTT
TRBJ1-2	NA	NA	TRBV3-1/TRBV3-2	CASSQNRRSNGYTF	TGTGCCAGCAGCCAAAATCGCAGGTCGAATGGCTACACCTTC
TRBJ2-3	NA	NA	TRBV19	CASSTSSATDTQYF	TGTGCCAGTAGTACATCTAGCGCCACAGATACGCAGTATTTT
TRBJ1-6	NA	once	TRBV4-3	CASSQDWGLGSPLHF	TGCGCCAGCAGCCAAGATTGGGGACTCGGGTCACCCCTCCACTTT
TRBJ1-2	NA	NA	TRBV15	CATSKERTAASGGYTF	TGTGCCACCAGCAAGGAAAGGACAGCGGCCTCGGGTGGCTACACCTTC
TRBJ2-7	NA	NA	TRBV11-1	CASSFNPRSYEQYF	TGTGCCAGCAGCTTTAACCCGAGGAGCTACGAGCAGTACTTC